The next 32 T cell receptor beta chains were all read from a single sample in a study of T cells in Graves' hyperthyroidism and ophthalmopathy (dated by TCRdb to the late 2010s). The library was built by means of multiplex PCR. Instrument used: Illumina HiSeq 2000. Amplification of TCR beta CDR3 regions was carried out from RNA transcripts. The TCR CDR3 was subjected to a first round of RT-PCR using the HTBI primer set and the Qiagen OneStep RT-PCR kit. TCRdb took the public reads, trimmed them with fastp at Q25, ran MiXCR for clone calling and kept in-frame beta chains. Rows merge per CDR3 protein into single entries with the most common DNA and genes. This sample has 92,000 or so distinct CDR3 sequences in its table, and over 50% of those were observed once. Jointly, the top ten make up 27% of the sample. The sample was blood. These receptors all come from a woman in her forties with Graves' hyperthyroidism.

Comments on this clonotype: At one end, the junction sequence differs from germline, possibly due to a read error. V is TRBV9 and J is TRBJ2-2, with a weak D call TRBD2 (5 bases). Germline values: CDR1 SGDLS, CDR2 YYNGEE. CDR3 length equals 16 residues. This CDR3 reads CASSSLVDIHTGELSF. The CDR3 DNA sequence: TGTGCCAGCAGCTCCCTAGTAGACATTCACACCGGGGAGCTGTCTTTT.

The chain recombines TRBV7-2 with TRBJ2-5; maybe TRBD2 (5 bases). V lost 3 bases to trimming and J lost 3 bases, with 17 bases between them. The CDR3 runs 16 residues. Germline CDR1 reads SGHTA; CDR2 reads FQGNSA. The CDR3 loop is CASSLGSSMGKETQYF. The CDR3 DNA is TGTGCCAGCAGCTTGGGGTCTAGCATGGGGAAAGAGACCCAGTACTTC.

This clonotype was detected many times. The chain employs TRBV9 and TRBJ2-7; D perhaps matches TRBD1 (6 bases). V dropped 2 bases and J dropped 1 base, with 7 bases sitting between them. The CDR3 runs 13 residues. The germline V gene encodes CDR1 SGDLS and CDR2 YYNGEE. CDR3 sequence (DNA): TGTGCCAGCAGCGTCGGACAGTCCTACGAGCAGTACTTC. Its protein product is CASSVGQSYEQYF.

This clonotype was counted many times. V usage is TRBV20-1 and J usage is TRBJ1-3, with 7 bases identical to TRBD1. J was trimmed by 4 bases and V by 7 bases; bases with no gene match: 13. This CDR3 has 15 residues. Germline assignment: CDR1 DFQATT and CDR2 SNEGSKA (reference sequence). CDR3 coding DNA: TGCAGTGTCCTCCCCTTGGACAGGCCAGGAAACACCATATATTTT. This codes for CSVLPLDRPGNTIYF.

In this sample, this clonotype turned up many times. V and J are TRBV5-1 and TRBJ2-7, with TRBD2 identical over 9 bases. This CDR3 region has 15 residues. The J segment lost 3 bases and the V segment lost 4 bases, leaving 8 bases of the junction unmatched. Germline CDR1 SGHRS, CDR2 YFSETQ. CDR3 nucleotide sequence: TGCGCCAGCAGCCCCCGGCGGACTAGCGACTACGAGCAGTACTTC. Protein product: CASSPRRTSDYEQYF.

There are many counts of this clonotype. The chain joins TRBV6-6 to TRBJ2-7; the match to TRBD2 covers 10 bases. Trimming cost V 2 bases and J 7 bases; bases outside gene matches: 14. The germline gives CDR1 MNHNY, CDR2 SVGAGI (reference sequence). The CDR3 length is 17 residues. CDR3 DNA sequence: TGTGCCAGCAGTTACGGGTGGGCTAGCGGGAGTCCGGATGAGCAGTACTTC. Amino acids: CASSYGWASGSPDEQYF.

The rearrangement joins TRBV2 to TRBJ2-7, with D unresolved. Germline loops: CDR1 SNHLY, CDR2 FYNNEI. V lost 6 bases and J 3 bases, leaving 15 bases between the germline ends. CDR3 size: 14 residues. CDR3: CASSRLVADYEQYF. CDR3 in DNA: TGTGCCAGCAGCCGATTAGTAGCAGACTACGAGCAGTACTTC.

The CDR3 sequence is CASSPPSAGTGELFF. The CDR3 nucleotides are TGTGCCAGCTCACCACCGAGTGCCGGGACCGGGGAGCTGTTTTTT. The chain uses TRBV9 and TRBJ2-2, with no clear D. The CDR3 length is 15 residues. CDR1 is SGDLS and CDR2 is YYNGEE in the germline V gene. Trimming removed 7 bases at V and 5 bases at J, with 18 bases between.

The V and J genes are TRBV2 and TRBJ2-5; weak D call: TRBD2 (5 bases). The CDR3 extends over 15 amino acids. The V end was cut by 2 bases, the J end by 2 bases, with 12 bases between. CDR1 and CDR2 (germline): SNHLY, FYNNEI. The CDR3 DNA reads TGTGCCAGCAGTGAACTCCTAGCACGGCAAGAGACCCAGTACTTC. Residues: CASSELLARQETQYF.

The chain couples TRBV7-3 to TRBJ2-5; D gene ambiguous. Germline CDR1 is SGHTA and CDR2 is FQGTGA. The CDR3 has 15 residues. Trimming left V 5 bases short and J 1 base short, with 14 bases between. For the CDR3, the DNA is TGTGCCAGCAGCCGAAATAAGGGCGGCCAAGAGACCCAGTACTTC. It translates to CASSRNKGGQETQYF. Based on the CDR3 plus reference TRBV7-3 and TRBJ2-5, the full variable domain is GAGVSQTPSNKVTEKGKYVELRCDPISGHTALYWYRQSLGQGPEFLIYFQGTGAADDSGLPNDRFFAVRPEGSVSTLKIQRTERGDSAVYLCASSRNKGGQETQYFGPGTRLLVL.

The rearrangement links TRBV29-1 to TRBJ1-1; D is ambiguous. V was shortened by 3 bases and J by 3 bases, with 8 bases between the two germline ends. Germline lookup yields CDR1 SQVTM and CDR2 ANQGSEA. The CDR3 sequence is 12 residues long. The CDR3 DNA reads TGCAGCGTTGACATGGGGTACACTGAAGCTTTCTTT. It codes for CSVDMGYTEAFF.

This clonotype is a singleton in its sample. The chain is built from TRBV7-4 and TRBJ2-7; TRBD1 matches 7 bases. With V trimmed by 4 bases and J by 10 bases, 13 bases remained unmatched. The germline CDR1 and CDR2 sequences are SGHVT and SQSDAQ. CDR3 length: 14 residues. The DNA for the CDR3 is TGTGCCAGCAGCTCCCGGGGCGACAGGGAATCTCAGTACTTC. Translating gives CASSSRGDRESQYF.

The table lists this clonotype with many counts. The CDR3 DNA sequence: TGCAGCTTTCCAGGCGGGGCGGGCGAGCAGTACTTC. The encoded protein is CSFPGGAGEQYF. The genes are TRBV29-1 and TRBJ2-7; perhaps TRBD2 as D (6 bases). The germline V gene encodes CDR1 SQVTM and CDR2 ANQGSEA. There are 12 residues in the CDR3. Trimming cost V 8 bases and J 6 bases, with 17 bases left between them.

This clonotype was observed many times. This chain joins TRBV7-9 and TRBJ1-4; 7 nucleotides line up with TRBD1. The CDR3 consists of 13 residues. Losses at the gene ends were 3 bases for V and 7 bases for J; bases not matched to a gene: 2. From germline, CDR1 is SEHNR and CDR2 FQNEAQ (reference sequence). The CDR3 loop is CASSFQGGEKLFF. The CDR3 region has the DNA TGTGCCAGCAGCTTTCAGGGGGGTGAAAAACTGTTTTTT.

This chain uses TRBV28 with TRBJ1-1; D unresolved. With 8 bases removed from V and 1 base from J, the gap between germline ends came to 14 bases. The CDR3 is made up of 14 amino acids. CDR1 and CDR2 (germline): MDHEN, SYDVKM. The CDR3 loop reads CASSPEDGNTEAFF. CDR3 in DNA: TGTGCCAGCTCACCTGAGGACGGGAACACTGAAGCTTTCTTT.

This clonotype was seen repeatedly, ten times or more. The CDR3 region is CASTENTEAFF. The CDR3, as DNA: TGTGCCTCTACAGAGAACACTGAAGCTTTCTTT. This rearrangement joins TRBV28 to TRBJ1-1; no clear D gene. CDR3 length: 11 amino acids. Germline values: CDR1 MDHEN, CDR2 SYDVKM. V was cut by 11 bases and J by 1 base, with 8 bases left in between.

This clonotype has at least ten counts. The genes are TRBV20-1 and TRBJ2-7; either TRBD1 or TRBD2 may fit D (6 bases each). CDR3 length: 15 amino acids. CDR1 and CDR2 from the germline V gene are DFQATT and SNEGSKA (reference sequence). Deletions cut 5 bases from V and 2 bases from J, with 19 bases between. The CDR3: CSAEVVLGGTYEQYF. In DNA form, the CDR3 reads TGCAGTGCTGAGGTCGTACTAGGGGGGACCTACGAGCAGTACTTC.

Ten or more counts support this clonotype. This sequence joins TRBV5-1 and TRBJ2-7, with D perhaps being TRBD1 or TRBD2 (5 bases each). From germline, CDR1 is SGHRS and CDR2 YFSETQ. The CDR3 has 14 amino acids. The ends were cut back, 3 bases at V and 2 bases at J, with 12 bases in the middle. CDR3 sequence: CASSYRDPTYEQYF. The CDR3 DNA reads TGCGCCAGCAGCTACCGGGACCCTACCTACGAGCAGTACTTC.

Note on this clonotype: At one end the junction does not follow the germline gene, possibly because of a read error. The genes are TRBV24-1 and TRBJ1-1; D not resolved. CDR1 KGHDR and CDR2 SFDVKD come from the germline V gene. The CDR3 is made up of 18 amino acids. The CDR3 nucleotides read TGTGCCAGCAGTTTTTCAGTGAGCAGCGGATATCTGAACACTGAAGCTTTCTTT. Translated, it gives CASSFSVSSGYLNTEAFF.

The chain uses TRBV29-1 and TRBJ1-1; TRBD1 agrees at 11 bases. Germline-derived CDR1 and CDR2 are SQVTM and ANQGSEA. The CDR3 covers 15 residues. V lost 2 bases and J lost 11; bases outside the gene matches: 13. CDR3: CSVERDRGFLVRAFF. Written as DNA, the CDR3 is TGCAGCGTTGAACGGGACAGGGGGTTTTTGGTTCGGGCTTTCTTT.

The chain couples TRBV13 to TRBJ2-7; D uncertain. Germline V lookup: CDR1 PRHDT, CDR2 FYEKMQ (reference sequence). Trimming took 0 bases from V and 0 from J, leaving 6 bases between them. The length of the CDR3 is 14 residues. The CDR3 DNA reads TGTGCCAGCAGCTTAGGCCTGAGCTCCTACGAGCAGTACTTC. Translating it yields CASSLGLSSYEQYF.

CDR3 bases: TGCAGTGCTATCCCCGGAAGCGGGAGGCCTTACGAGCAGTACTTC. Translation: CSAIPGSGRPYEQYF. The chain joins TRBV20-1 to TRBJ2-7; TRBD2 matches at 9 bases. CDR3 length: 15 residues. Germline CDR1 DFQATT, CDR2 SNEGSKA (reference sequence). Trimming took 4 bases from V and 4 from J; bases not matched to a gene: 11.

This clonotype was counted at least ten times. The chain joins TRBV10-3 to TRBJ2-5, with a tentative D call TRBD2 (7 bases). The CDR3 is 14 amino acids. Trimming cost V 7 bases and J 5 bases, with 17 bases left between them. Germline-derived CDR1 and CDR2 are ENHRY and SYGVKD. The CDR3 is CAIKGGGGTETQYF. DNA for the CDR3: TGTGCCATCAAGGGGGGGGGGGGAACGGAGACCCAGTACTTC.

There are many counts of this clonotype. The chain has TRBV10-3 and TRBJ2-3; D not certain. Trimming pared 6 bases from V and 0 bases from J, leaving 4 bases between. The CDR3 spans 12 residues. CDR1 is ENHRY and CDR2 is SYGVKD in the germline V gene. The DNA of the CDR3 is TGTGCCATCAGCTCTAGCACAGATACGCAGTATTTT. Encoded protein: CAISSSTDTQYF.

This clonotype was found once. Relative to the germline gene, one junction end is altered; a read error may explain this. This chain uses TRBV2 with TRBJ2-6; 7 bases line up with TRBD1. Germline V gene lookup returns CDR1 SNHLY and CDR2 FYNNEI. This CDR3 contains 14 residues. The CDR3 nucleotides are TGTGCCAGCAGTCGACAGGGTGGTACCGGGGAGCTGTCTTTC. This gives the protein CASSRQGGTGELSF.

This clonotype came up once. The rearrangement joins TRBV11-2 to TRBJ1-3; no clear D. CDR3 length: 14 residues. Germline values: CDR1 SGHAT, CDR2 FQNNGV. V lost 11 bases, J lost 0 bases, and 14 bases lay in between. Here the CDR3 DNA reads TGTGCCTGGAGTGTCAACTACTCTGGAAACACCATATATTTT. As protein: CAWSVNYSGNTIYF.

There are many counts of this clonotype. V and J are TRBV5-8 and TRBJ2-5; D unresolved. The V end was cut by 4 bases, the J end by 0 bases, with 4 bases between. CDR3 length: 12 amino acids. Germline loops: CDR1 SGHTS, CDR2 YDEGEE. As DNA, the CDR3 is TGTGCCAGCAGCCCCGACCAAGAGACCCAGTACTTC. Translation gives CASSPDQETQYF.

This rearrangement joins TRBV4-1 to TRBJ2-5; no definite D call. This CDR3 spans 11 amino acids. In germline, CDR1 is MGHRA, CDR2 YSYEKL. Trimming removed 8 bases at V and 5 bases at J, with 9 bases between. CDR3 coding DNA: TGCGCCAGCTTCAACGGGGAGACCCAGTACTTC. Protein: CASFNGETQYF.

This CDR3 is CASRGRIGKETQYF. CDR3 nucleotide sequence: TGTGCCAGCAGAGGACGGATTGGAAAAGAGACCCAGTACTTC. The rearrangement uses TRBV6-1 and TRBJ2-5; D not resolved. Germline-derived CDR1 and CDR2 are MNHNS and SASEGT. The CDR3 runs 14 residues. The V end was cut by 6 bases, the J end by 3 bases, with 14 bases between.

In this sample, this clonotype turned up a few times. Possible read error: a much larger clone is one base away. The chain couples TRBV10-3 to TRBJ2-7, with 10 nucleotides matching TRBD1. CDR1 and CDR2 (germline): ENHRY, SYGVKD. The CDR3 has 14 amino acids. J lost 9 bases, V lost 4 bases, and 9 bases had no gene match. The CDR3: CAISGGTGVFGQYF. Written as DNA, the CDR3 is TGTGCCATCAGTGGTGGGACAGGGGTCTTCGGGCAGTACTTC.

J is TRBJ2-2 and V is TRBV25-1; 9 positions agree with TRBD1. CDR3 length: 14 residues. J gave up 7 bases and V 4 bases, and 4 bases lay outside the gene matches. CDR1 MGHDK and CDR2 SYGVNS come from the germline V gene. In nucleotides, the CDR3 is TGTGCCAGCAGTGTAGGGGGACAGGGCGGGGAGCTGTTTTTT. Encoded protein: CASSVGGQGGELFF. Looking up the rest from reference TRBV25-1 and TRBJ2-2 gives the full variable domain: EADIYQTPRYLVIGTGKKITLECSQTMGHDKMYWYQQDPGMELHLIHYSYGVNSTEKGDLSSESTVSRIRTEHFPLTLESARPSHTSQYLCASSVGGQGGELFFGEGSRLTVL.

The gene calls are TRBV7-6 and TRBJ1-2; D is ambiguous. Per germline, CDR1 SGHVS and CDR2 FNYEAQ. The CDR3 runs to 14 residues. Trimming removed 5 bases at V and 3 bases at J, with 13 bases between. CDR3 sequence reads: CASSTLGQHYGYTF. In nucleotides, the CDR3 is TGTGCCAGCAGCACCCTCGGGCAGCACTATGGCTACACCTTC. The full variable domain, rest sourced from reference TRBV7-6 and TRBJ1-2, is GAGVSQSPRYKVTKRGQDVALRCDPISGHVSLYWYRQALGQGPEFLTYFNYEAQQDKSGLPNDRFSAERPEGSISTLTIQRTEQRDSAMYRCASSTLGQHYGYTFGSGTRLTVV.